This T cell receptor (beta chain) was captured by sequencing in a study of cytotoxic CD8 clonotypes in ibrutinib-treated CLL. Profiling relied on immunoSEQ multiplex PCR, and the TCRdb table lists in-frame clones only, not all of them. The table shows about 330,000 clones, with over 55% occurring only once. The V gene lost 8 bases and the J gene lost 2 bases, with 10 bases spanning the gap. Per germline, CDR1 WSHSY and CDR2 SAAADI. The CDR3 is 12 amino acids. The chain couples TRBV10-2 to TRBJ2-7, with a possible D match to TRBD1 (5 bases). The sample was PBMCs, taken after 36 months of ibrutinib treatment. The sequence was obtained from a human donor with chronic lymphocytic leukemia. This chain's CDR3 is CASRQGTYEQYF. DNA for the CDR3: TGCGCCAGCCGGCAGGGAACCTACGAGCAGTACTTC.